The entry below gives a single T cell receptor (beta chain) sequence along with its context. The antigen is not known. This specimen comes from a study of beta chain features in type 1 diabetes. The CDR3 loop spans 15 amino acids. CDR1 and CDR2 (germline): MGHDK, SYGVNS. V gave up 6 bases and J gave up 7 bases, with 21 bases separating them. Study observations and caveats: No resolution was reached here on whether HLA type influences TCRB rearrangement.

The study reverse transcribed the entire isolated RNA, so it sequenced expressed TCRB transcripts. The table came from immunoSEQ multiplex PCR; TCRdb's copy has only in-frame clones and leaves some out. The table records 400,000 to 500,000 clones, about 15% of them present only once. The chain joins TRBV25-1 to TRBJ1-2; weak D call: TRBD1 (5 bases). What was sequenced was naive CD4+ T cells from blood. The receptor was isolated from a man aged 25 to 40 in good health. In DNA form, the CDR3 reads TGTGCCAGCAGCGAACTGGGGAGGGGAAGCAGTGGCTACACCTTC. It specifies CASSELGRGSSGYTF.